This T cell receptor (beta chain) was documented in a study of identical twins. Overall study results and limits: Where beta out-of-frame sequences were concerned, excess twin sharing was weaker. Insertion counts were lower in abundant cord blood beta clonotypes, a trend that memory repertoires did not show.

Trimming pared 7 bases from V and 5 bases from J, leaving 11 bases between. The CDR3 is 11 residues long. CDR1 and CDR2 from the germline V gene are SQVTM and ANQGSEA. TCRdb processed the 5' RACE reads anew with MiXCR; each CDR3 protein has one entry. Altogether 310,000 or so distinct CDR3 sequences are present, around 9.7% being singletons, with the ten largest covering 6% to 8.5%. All donors were healthy, and all were Caucasian. This clonotype was detected ten times or more. As yet, its antigen is unknown. The same sample was also used in a study of yellow fever vaccine responses in identical twins.

The rearrangement uses TRBV29-1 and TRBJ1-2; D gene unclear. Sequencing input: CD8+ T cells sorted from blood. This TCR came from a woman aged 18-30 years in good health. The DNA for the CDR3 is TGCAGCGCCCGGGAGCCGTATGGCTACACCTTC. This translates into CSAREPYGYTF. The full variable domain, rest sourced from reference TRBV29-1 and TRBJ1-2, is SAVISQKPSRDICQRGTSLTIQCQVDSQVTMMFWYRQQPGQSLTLIATANQGSEATYESGFVIDKFPISRPNLTFSTLTVSNMSPEDSSIYLCSAREPYGYTFGSGTRLTVV.